This TCR beta chain comes out of a study of T-cell reconstitution after alpha-beta-depleted transplantation in children. Preparation of the TCRbeta library involved a method that used unique molecular identifiers. TCRdb reprocessed the PCR reads via MiXCR and lists one record per CDR3 protein. Altogether 440,000 or so distinct CDR3 sequences are present, 11% being singletons, with the ten largest covering roughly 6%. The sample holds a few counts of this clonotype. The CDR3 runs 14 residues. This chain joins TRBV21-1 and TRBJ2-3; the D call TRBD1 from the table was never checked on the DNA. TRBV21-1 is given as a pseudogene. The TCR comes from a human donor who donated a stem cell graft to a child with acute myeloid leukemia. Here the sequenced sample was PBMCs from the stem cell graft donor, taken from the stem cell graft. The CDR3 sequence is CASSDALYTDTQYF. CDR3 DNA: TGTGCCAGCAGCGACGCCCTCTACACAGATACGCAGTATTTT.